Presented here are 8 T cell receptor beta chains from one specimen sequenced in a study of tumor-infiltrating lymphocytes in oesophageal squamous cell carcinoma. TCRdb reanalysed the PCR reads using MiXCR and keeps one entry per CDR3 protein. Among about 21,000 distinct CDR3 sequences listed, around two fifths were seen once. What was sequenced was esophageal tumor tissue. These receptors were taken from a male donor with esophageal squamous cell carcinoma.

This clonotype rates as medium-sized (0.01 to 0.1%). The chain joins TRBV7-2 to TRBJ2-5; the match to TRBD2 covers 10 bases. Trimming took 4 bases from V and 5 from J; bases not matched to a gene: 10. This CDR3 has 16 amino acids. Germline CDR1 and CDR2: SGHTA and FQGNSA. CDR3 in DNA: TGTGCCAGCAGCTCCACAGCGGGGGGGCTCTCTGAGACCCAGTACTTC. This gives the protein CASSSTAGGLSETQYF.

The chain uses TRBV7-2 and TRBJ2-3, with D perhaps given as TRBD1 or TRBD2 (7 bases each). The germline V and J ends were trimmed by 2 bases and 1 base, with 19 bases remaining between them. The CDR3 has 18 amino acids. Germline V CDR1 and CDR2: SGHTA, FQGNSA. This chain's CDR3 is CASSLRGGRGRGTDTQYF. The CDR3 coding sequence is TGTGCCAGCAGCTTAAGGGGAGGGAGGGGGCGCGGCACAGATACGCAGTATTTT.

The gene calls are TRBV7-4 and TRBJ2-6; D call uncertain. There are 15 residues in the CDR3. CDR1 and CDR2 from the germline V gene are SGHVT and SQSDAQ. V was clipped by 5 bases and J by 2 bases, with 10 bases between them. The CDR3 here is CASSTSLPGANVLTF. CDR3 in DNA: TGTGCCAGCAGCACCAGTTTACCTGGGGCCAACGTCCTGACTTTC.

This clonotype was seen ten or more times. Given a much more abundant clone one base away, this may be a read error. The J gene is TRBJ2-5, the V gene TRBV14; TRBD2 aligns across 8 bases. The CDR3 runs 17 residues. From germline, CDR1 is SGHDN and CDR2 FVKESK. The junction had 17 bases not matched to a gene; V was cut back by 0 bases and J by 11 bases. The CDR3 sequence: CASSQEYRLAYYNEQYF. The DNA of the CDR3 is TGTGCCAGCAGCCAAGAGTATCGACTAGCGTACTACAATGAGCAGTACTTC.

Note on this clonotype: A read error may explain this, as a much larger clone is one base away. Given the absence of the conserved phenylalanine or tryptophan at the CDR3 end, a read error is likely. This rearrangement joins TRBV27 to TRBJ2-7; TRBD1 matches at 9 bases. The better agreement between TRBJ1-2 and the DNA end casts doubt on the J call. The V gene's germline CDR1 is MNHEY and CDR2 SMNVEV (reference sequence). The CDR3 extends over 14 amino acids. The CDR3 protein is CASSLGTGYYGYTL. The CDR3 nucleotides are TGTGCCAGCAGTTTGGGGACAGGGTACTATGGCTACACCTTA.

The chain links TRBV7-2 to TRBJ2-1; the match to TRBD2 covers 7 bases. The CDR3 contains 15 residues. Unmatched junction bases numbered 3, after V lost 1 base and J lost 3 bases. Germline CDR1 and CDR2: SGHTA and FQGNSA. CDR3 amino acids: CASSLEGGVYNEQFF. The CDR3 region has the DNA TGTGCCAGCAGCTTAGAGGGAGGGGTCTACAATGAGCAGTTCTTC.

This clonotype is medium-sized in the sample. The chain joins TRBV6-6 to TRBJ1-2, with unresolved D. The CDR3 consists of 17 residues. Trimming took 0 bases from V and 6 from J, leaving 20 bases between them. Looked up from germline, CDR1 is MNHNY and CDR2 is SVGAGI (reference sequence). The CDR3 protein is CASSYSMVLDPGDGYTF. In nucleotides, the CDR3 is TGTGCCAGCAGTTACTCGATGGTTTTGGACCCCGGGGATGGCTACACCTTC.

The sample holds many counts of this clonotype. The genes are TRBV5-1 and TRBJ1-2; D might be TRBD1 (5 bases). Germline assignment: CDR1 SGHRS and CDR2 YFSETQ. V was pared by 1 base and J by 4 bases, with 14 bases between. CDR3 size: 15 residues. For the CDR3, the DNA is TGCGCCAGCAGCTTGTATCCCAGGGATCCCTATGGCTACACCTTC. Translated: CASSLYPRDPYGYTF.